This TCR beta chain derives from a study of blood T cell repertoires in COVID-19. The wider study: T cells, B-cell-depleted T cells, or PBMCs provided the cDNA or gDNA that served as material.

Trimming removed 6 bases from V and 4 bases from J; junction bases left unmatched: 4. Germline CDR1 and CDR2: MNHEY and SVGAGI. The CDR3 loop spans 14 amino acids. TCRdb's copy holds only in-frame clones and misses some; the assay was immunoSEQ multiplex PCR. The sample consists of 150,000 to 200,000 clones, about 89% of them appearing once. The clonotype was recovered from a man aged 40-49 years with active or convalescent COVID-19. Sequenced: peripheral blood. This sequence joins TRBV6-5 and TRBJ1-2; 11 bases are a match to TRBD1. CDR3 bases: TGTGCCAGCAGGGACAGGGGGCCTCCCTATGGCTACACCTTC. As protein: CASRDRGPPYGYTF.